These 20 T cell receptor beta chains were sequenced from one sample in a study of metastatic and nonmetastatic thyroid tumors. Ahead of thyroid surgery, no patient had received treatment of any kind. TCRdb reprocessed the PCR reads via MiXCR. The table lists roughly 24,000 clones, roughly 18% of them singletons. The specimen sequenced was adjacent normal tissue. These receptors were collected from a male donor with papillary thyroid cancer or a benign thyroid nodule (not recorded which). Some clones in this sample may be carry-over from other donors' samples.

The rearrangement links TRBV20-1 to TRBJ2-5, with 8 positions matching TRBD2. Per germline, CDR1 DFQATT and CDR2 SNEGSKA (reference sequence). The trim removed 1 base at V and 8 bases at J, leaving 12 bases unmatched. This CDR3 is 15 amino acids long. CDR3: CSARVPAGGGDTQYF. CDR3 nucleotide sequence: TGCAGTGCTAGAGTCCCCGCGGGAGGTGGAGATACCCAGTACTTC.

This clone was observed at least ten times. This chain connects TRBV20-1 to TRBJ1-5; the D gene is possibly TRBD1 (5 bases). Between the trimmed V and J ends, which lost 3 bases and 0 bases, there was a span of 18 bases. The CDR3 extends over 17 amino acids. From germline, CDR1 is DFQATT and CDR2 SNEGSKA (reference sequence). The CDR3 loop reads CSASSRAEGNSNQPQHF. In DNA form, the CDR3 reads TGCAGTGCTAGCTCCCGTGCGGAGGGGAATAGCAATCAGCCCCAGCATTTT.

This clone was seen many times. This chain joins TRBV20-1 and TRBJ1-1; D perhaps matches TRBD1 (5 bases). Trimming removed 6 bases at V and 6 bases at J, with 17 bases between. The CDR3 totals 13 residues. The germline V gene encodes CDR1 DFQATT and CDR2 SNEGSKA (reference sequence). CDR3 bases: TGCAGTGCCCCGGACACCCTGGGTTCTGAAGCTTTCTTT. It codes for CSAPDTLGSEAFF.

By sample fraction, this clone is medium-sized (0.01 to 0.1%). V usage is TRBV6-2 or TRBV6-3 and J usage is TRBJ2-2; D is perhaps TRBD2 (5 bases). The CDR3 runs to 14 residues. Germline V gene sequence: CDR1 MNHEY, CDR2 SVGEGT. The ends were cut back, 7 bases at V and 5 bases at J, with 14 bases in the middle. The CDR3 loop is CASKDRGVTGELFF. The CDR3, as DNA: TGTGCCAGCAAGGACCGGGGTGTGACCGGGGAGCTGTTTTTT.

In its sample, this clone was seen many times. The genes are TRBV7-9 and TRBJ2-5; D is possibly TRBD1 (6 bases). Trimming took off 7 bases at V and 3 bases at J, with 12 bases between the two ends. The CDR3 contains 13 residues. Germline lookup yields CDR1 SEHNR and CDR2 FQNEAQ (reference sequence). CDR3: CASIDRIEETQYF. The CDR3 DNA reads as TGTGCCAGCATCGACAGGATTGAAGAGACCCAGTACTTC.

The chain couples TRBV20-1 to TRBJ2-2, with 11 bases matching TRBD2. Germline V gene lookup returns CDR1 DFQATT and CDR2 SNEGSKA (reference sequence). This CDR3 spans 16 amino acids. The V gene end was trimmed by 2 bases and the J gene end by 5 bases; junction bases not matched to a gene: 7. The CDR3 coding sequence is TGCAGTGCTAGAAGTTGGGGACTAGCGGTGACCGGGGAGCTGTTTTTT. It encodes CSARSWGLAVTGELFF.

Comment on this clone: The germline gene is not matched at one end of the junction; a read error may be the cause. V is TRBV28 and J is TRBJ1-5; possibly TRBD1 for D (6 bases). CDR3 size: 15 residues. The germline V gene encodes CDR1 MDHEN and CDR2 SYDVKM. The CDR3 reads CASILGGAGVQPQHF. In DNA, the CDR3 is TGTGCCAGCATTTTAGGGGGGGCAGGGGTTCAGCCCCAGCATTTT.

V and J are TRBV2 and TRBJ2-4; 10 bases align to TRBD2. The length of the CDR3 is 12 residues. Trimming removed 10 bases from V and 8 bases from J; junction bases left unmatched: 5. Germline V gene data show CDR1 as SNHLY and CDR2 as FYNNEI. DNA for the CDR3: TGTGCCACAGAGCGGGGGGGTGACATTCAGTACTTC. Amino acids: CATERGGDIQYF.

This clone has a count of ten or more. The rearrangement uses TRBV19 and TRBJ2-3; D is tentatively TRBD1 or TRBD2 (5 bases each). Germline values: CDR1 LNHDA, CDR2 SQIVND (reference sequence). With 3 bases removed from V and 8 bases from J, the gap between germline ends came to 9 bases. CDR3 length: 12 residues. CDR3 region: CASSIGASTQYF. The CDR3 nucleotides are TGTGCCAGTAGTATCGGGGCGAGTACGCAGTATTTT.

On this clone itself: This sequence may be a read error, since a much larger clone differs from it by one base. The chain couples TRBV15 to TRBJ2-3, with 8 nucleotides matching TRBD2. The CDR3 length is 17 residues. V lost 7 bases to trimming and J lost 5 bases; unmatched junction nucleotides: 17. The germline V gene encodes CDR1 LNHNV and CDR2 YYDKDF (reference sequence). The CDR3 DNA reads TGTGCCACCATCAGCCTTGGGACTAGACGAGAGAGAGATACGCAGTATTTT. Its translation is CATISLGTRRERDTQYF.

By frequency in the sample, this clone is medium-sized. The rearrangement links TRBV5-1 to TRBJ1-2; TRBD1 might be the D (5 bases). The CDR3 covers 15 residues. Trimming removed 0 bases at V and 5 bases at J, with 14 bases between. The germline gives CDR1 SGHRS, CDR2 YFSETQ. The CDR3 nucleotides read TGCGCCAGCAGCTTGGCTGCCGGGGGGAATTATGGCTACACCTTC. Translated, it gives CASSLAAGGNYGYTF.

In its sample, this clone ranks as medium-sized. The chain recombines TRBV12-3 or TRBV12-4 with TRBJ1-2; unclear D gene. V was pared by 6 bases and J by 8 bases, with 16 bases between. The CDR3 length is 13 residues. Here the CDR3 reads CASSRPQTGGYTF. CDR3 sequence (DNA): TGTGCCAGCAGCCGCCCACAGACCGGGGGCTACACCTTC.

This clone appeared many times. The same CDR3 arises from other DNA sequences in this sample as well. CDR3 sequence reads: CASKGKRGPGDEQFF. The CDR3 DNA reads TGTGCCAGTAAGGGGAAGCGGGGGCCTGGGGATGAGCAGTTCTTC. This chain connects TRBV4-2 to TRBJ2-1, with TRBD2 matching over 8 bases. In germline, CDR1 is LGHNA, CDR2 YNFKEQ. The V and J ends lost 9 bases and 8 bases, in that order; junction bases with no gene match: 15. CDR3 size: 15 residues.

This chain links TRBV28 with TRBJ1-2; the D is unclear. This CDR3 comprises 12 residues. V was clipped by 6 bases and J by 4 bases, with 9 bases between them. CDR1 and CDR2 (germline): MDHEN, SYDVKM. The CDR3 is CASRDWTYGYTF. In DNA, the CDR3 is TGTGCCAGCAGGGACTGGACCTATGGCTACACCTTC.

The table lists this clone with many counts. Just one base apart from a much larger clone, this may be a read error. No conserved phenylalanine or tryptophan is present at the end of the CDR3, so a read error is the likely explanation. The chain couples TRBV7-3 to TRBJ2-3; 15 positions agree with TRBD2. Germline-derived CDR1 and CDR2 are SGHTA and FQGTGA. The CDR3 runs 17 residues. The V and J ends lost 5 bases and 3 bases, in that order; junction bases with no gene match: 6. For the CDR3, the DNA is TGTGCCAGCAGCCGTGGACTAGCGGGAGGGCTAACAGATACGCAGTATTCT. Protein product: CASSRGLAGGLTDTQYS.

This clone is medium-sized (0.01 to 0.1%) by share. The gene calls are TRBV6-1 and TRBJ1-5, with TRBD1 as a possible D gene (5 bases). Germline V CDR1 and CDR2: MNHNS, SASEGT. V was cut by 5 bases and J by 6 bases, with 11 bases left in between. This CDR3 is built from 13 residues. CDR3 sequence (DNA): TGTGCCAGCAGTTGGGGACTCGGTCAGCCCCAGCATTTT. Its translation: CASSWGLGQPQHF.

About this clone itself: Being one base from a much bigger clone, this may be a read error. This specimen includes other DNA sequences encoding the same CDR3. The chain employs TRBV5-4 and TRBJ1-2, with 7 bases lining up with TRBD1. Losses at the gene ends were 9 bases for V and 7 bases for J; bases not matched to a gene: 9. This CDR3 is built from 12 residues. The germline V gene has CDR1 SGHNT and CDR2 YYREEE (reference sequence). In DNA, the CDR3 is TGTGCCACGGGTGAGGGGGCGCGTGGCTACACCTTC. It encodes CATGEGARGYTF.

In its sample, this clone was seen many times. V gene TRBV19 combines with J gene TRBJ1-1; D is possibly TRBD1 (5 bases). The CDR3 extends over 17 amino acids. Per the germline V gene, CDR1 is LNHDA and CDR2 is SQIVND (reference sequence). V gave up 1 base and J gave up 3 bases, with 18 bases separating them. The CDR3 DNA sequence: TGTGCCAGTAGTATAGTATATGGGGCAGATTTAGACACTGAAGCTTTCTTT. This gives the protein CASSIVYGADLDTEAFF.

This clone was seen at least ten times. CDR3 nucleotide sequence: TGTGCCAGCAGGCCTAACATTTACAATGAGCAGTTCTTC. It translates to CASRPNIYNEQFF. The chain couples TRBV6-1 to TRBJ2-1, with unresolved D. V was cut by 6 bases and J by 4 bases, with 10 bases left in between. Germline V lookup: CDR1 MNHNS, CDR2 SASEGT. CDR3 length: 13 amino acids.

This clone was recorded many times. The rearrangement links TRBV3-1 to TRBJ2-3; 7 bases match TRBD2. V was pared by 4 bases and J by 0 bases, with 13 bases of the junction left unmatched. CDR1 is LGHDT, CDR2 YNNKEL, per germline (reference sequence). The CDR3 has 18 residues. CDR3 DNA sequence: TGTGCCAGCAGCCCAGCCCCGGGAGCGGGGCTGAGCACAGATACGCAGTATTTT. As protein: CASSPAPGAGLSTDTQYF.